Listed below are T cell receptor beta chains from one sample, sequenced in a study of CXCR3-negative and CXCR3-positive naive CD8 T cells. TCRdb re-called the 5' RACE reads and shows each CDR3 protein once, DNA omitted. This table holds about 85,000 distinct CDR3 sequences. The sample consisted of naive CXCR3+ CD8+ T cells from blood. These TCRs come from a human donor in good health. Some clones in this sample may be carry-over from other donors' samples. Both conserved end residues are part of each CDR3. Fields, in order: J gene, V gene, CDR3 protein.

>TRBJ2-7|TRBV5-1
CVSSLVGVEQYF
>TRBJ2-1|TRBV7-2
CASSLVDGVNEQFF
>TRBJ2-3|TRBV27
CASYLTSGRVSTDTQYF
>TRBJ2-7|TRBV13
CASTGTTYEQYF
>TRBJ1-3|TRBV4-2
CASSEGQLGNTIYF
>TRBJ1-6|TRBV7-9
CASSLDDGTGTGYNSPLHF
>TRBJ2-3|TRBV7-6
CASSPHQLAGGVTDTQYF
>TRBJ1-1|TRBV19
CASSTYRGPEAFF
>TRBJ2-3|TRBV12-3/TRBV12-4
CASSWTGRTDTQYF
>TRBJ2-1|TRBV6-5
CASSLSAGTSGNNEQFF
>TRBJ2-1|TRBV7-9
CASSSGGVQQFF